The sequence of this T cell receptor beta chain was determined in a study of identical twins listed by TCRdb under 2016. Broadly, across the study: The study deep-sequenced TCR alpha and beta repertoires from monozygotic twins, unrelated adults of various ages and cord blood to test whether fetal clonotypes persist. To rule out contamination, replicate twin experiments were performed at different times with different library preparation protocols.

What the research found in general, with its limitations: Fewer insertions were carried by abundant cord blood beta clonotypes; a weaker similar trend was observed in young adult naive repertoires, while no such trend was observed in memory repertoires. Compared with coincidental sharing between unrelated individuals, out-of-frame TCR alpha sequences shared between twins showed an excess of sequences with low generation probability. Because the same donors could not be followed over many years, conclusions were based on cross-sectional statistical analysis. Invariant T cells such as MAIT and iNKT could partly confound zero-insertion analyses, although diverse VJ usage argued against such confounding for most clonotypes. Recombination models systematically underestimated out-of-frame TCR alpha sharing in monozygotic twins but agreed with sharing between unrelated individuals. A weaker excess of twin sharing was found in beta out-of-frame sequences because the signal-to-noise ratio was lowered by fewer shared sequences.

Only healthy Caucasian donors were included. Three unrelated non-twin adults were also sequenced: a male aged 18 to 30, a male aged 50 to 60 and a female aged 50 to 60. Using Miltenyi CD45RO+ enrichment and human naive T-cell isolation kits, memory (CD45RO+) and naive T cells were isolated from PBMC. In its sample, this clonotype was seen many times. The antigen it binds to is not known. Base qualities are not at hand, and no much larger clone is one base apart. The library was generated by 5' RACE. The sample was run on an Illumina HiSeq 2000. Template switching added a universal primer binding site, and the final cDNA carried a unique molecular identifier that allowed TCR cDNA molecules to be counted accurately. Specific primers in the conserved constant-segment region were used to synthesize first-strand cDNA for TCR alpha and beta chains. To control for contamination, every cDNA library was double barcoded, receiving both a SMART-Mk sample barcode and Illumina barcodes. TruSeq adapter sequences along with Illumina sample barcodes were introduced in two successive PCR steps. The Illumina HiSeq platform was used with custom primers to sequence TCR alpha and beta cDNA libraries. The original pipeline was this. MiGEC processed the raw reads to extract unique molecular identifiers, while MiXCR was used to determine the CDR3 positions. Recombination models were inferred per individual with the repgenHMM and IGoR tools using an EM algorithm. Shared clonotype analysis was performed with the tcR package in R, normalizing sharing by the product of cloneset sizes. To study raw recombination without the effects of thymic and clonal selection, out-of-frame nonproductive sequences were analyzed. The public reads were run again by TCRdb, first through fastp at Q25 and then through MiXCR, and only productive beta chains were kept. Merged by CDR3 protein, the rows form single entries marked with the most common genes and DNA. The V and J calls were not made by the authors but by TCRdb's processing. The sample data list a few hundred thousand distinct CDR3 sequences, and approximately 10% of these were observed just once. The ten largest clones represent over 7% of the sample.

This TCR derives from a woman aged 45 to 65 in good health. The sequenced material came from naive T cells sorted from blood. The sample's cell subset or site label, in plain terms: cells isolated with a human naive T-cell isolation kit.

The DNA is TGTGCCAGCAGTACCGGGACAGGGGAGTTCTCGGAAAAACTGTTTTTT. Its translation reads: CASSTGTGEFSEKLFF. The sequence is built from TRBV12-3 or TRBV12-4 and TRBJ1-4, with 10 bases aligning to TRBD1. V ends up 5 bases short and J 8 bases short, with an unmatched junction base count of 11. The cysteine opens and the phenylalanine closes a CDR3 of 16 amino acids. Here the CDR3 DNA is all that survives: 48 bases in frame from base 1.